A selection of T cell receptor beta chains follows, all from one sample in a study of cytomegalovirus exposure and HLA in healthy donors. Some clones are missing from TCRdb's copy, which holds only in-frame ones; the method was immunoSEQ multiplex PCR. This table holds more than 65,000 clones, almost 85% found once. The material sequenced was PBMCs. The source is a young man in good health and CMV-seronegative. Each CDR3 is given with its conserved first and last residue. D genes are given only for firm matches. Size tells how often a clone was seen (once, few, many) or the class of an expanded clone, and some rows leave it out.

abundance | d_gene | j_gene | v_gene | CDR3nt | CDR3aa
- | - | TRBJ2-7 | TRBV7-2 | TGTGCCAGCAGCCGTCGGGACTACGAGCAGTACTTC | CASSRRDYEQYF
- | - | TRBJ1-6 | TRBV11-2 | TGTGCCAGCAGCTTAGATGGTCGAGCTCCTAATTCACCCCTCCACTTT | CASSLDGRAPNSPLHF
- | TRBD2 | TRBJ2-3 | TRBV5-1 | TGCGCCAGCAGCACGGGACTGGCGGGAGTGGATACGCAGTATTTT | CASSTGLAGVDTQYF
- | - | TRBJ2-1 | TRBV2 | TGTGCCAGCAGTTTGGGCTTAGAGCAGTTCTTC | CASSLGLEQFF
- | - | TRBJ1-1 | TRBV2 | TGTGCCAGCGGTCAGGTTCCCAACACTGAAGCTTTCTTT | CASGQVPNTEAFF
- | TRBD1 | TRBJ2-5 | TRBV6-5 | TGTGCCAGCAGTTTGGGACAGGGGATCCCAGAGACCCAGTACTTC | CASSLGQGIPETQYF
- | TRBD1 | TRBJ2-7 | TRBV7-8 | TGTGCCAGCAGCTTAGTGGGGGGGACAGGGGACTACGAGCAGTACTTC | CASSLVGGTGDYEQYF
- | TRBD1 | TRBJ1-2 | TRBV30 | TGTGCCTGGAGTGCCGACAGGGGCTATGGCTACACCTTC | CAWSADRGYGYTF
once | TRBD1 | TRBJ2-2 | TRBV18 | TGTGCCAGCTCACCATGGCAGGGGGAAGTCGGGGAGCTGTTTTTT | CASSPWQGEVGELFF
- | TRBD1 | TRBJ1-5 | TRBV6-1 | TGTGCCAGCAGGCCCGGACAGGGTTGGCAGCCCCAGCATTTT | CASRPGQGWQPQHF
- | - | TRBJ2-5 | TRBV20-1 | TGCAGTGCGGGGAGAGAGACCCAGTACTTC | CSAGRETQYF
- | TRBD1 | TRBJ1-3 | TRBV18 | TGTGCCAGCTCGCTAGGACAGGGGACTGGAAACACCATATATTTT | CASSLGQGTGNTIYF
- | TRBD2 | TRBJ2-7 | TRBV9 | TGTGCCAGCAGCGCGAGCGGGAGCGAGCAGTACTTC | CASSASGSEQYF
- | TRBD1 | TRBJ2-4 | TRBV6-6 | TGTGCCAGCAGCCCACCCGGACAGGACATTCAGTACTTC | CASSPPGQDIQYF
- | - | TRBJ2-1 | TRBV7-2 | TGTGCCAGCAGCCTCCTAACTAGCCCCAATGAGCAGTTCTTC | CASSLLTSPNEQFF
- | TRBD1 | TRBJ2-2 | TRBV11-3 | TGTGCCAGCAGCTCGTACAGGGGGACCACCGGGGAGCTGTTTTTT | CASSSYRGTTGELFF
- | - | TRBJ1-1 | TRBV7-9 | TGTGCCAGCAGTTTCCAGACAGACACTGAAGCTTTCTTT | CASSFQTDTEAFF
- | - | TRBJ1-2 | TRBV7-2 | TGTGCCAGCAGCCCTGACAGGTTAAGGGATGGCTACACCTTC | CASSPDRLRDGYTF
- | - | TRBJ2-7 | TRBV10-3 | TGTGCCATCAGTGATTTAGACGAGCAGTACTTC | CAISDLDEQYF
once | TRBD1 | TRBJ1-2 | TRBV28 | TGTGCCAGCAGTAGGGGACAGATCATAGACTATGGCTACACCTTC | CASSRGQIIDYGYTF
- | TRBD1 | TRBJ2-7 | TRBV4-1 | TGCGCCAGCAGCCAAGGGCAGGGGGCCTACGAGCAGTACTTC | CASSQGQGAYEQYF
- | - | TRBJ1-1 | TRBV19 | TGTGCCACCCACGGAGGCGCCGGCACCCCTAACACTGAAGCTTTCTTT | CATHGGAGTPNTEAFF
- | TRBD1 | TRBJ2-7 | TRBV6-6 | TGTGCCAGCAGTTACTCCTTGACAGGGTACGAGCAGTACTTC | CASSYSLTGYEQYF
once | TRBD2 | TRBJ2-1 | TRBV30 | TGTGCCTCGAGTTACATGCTCCTAGCGGGGAACTCCTACAATGAGCAGTTCTTC | CASSYMLLAGNSYNEQFF
- | - | TRBJ1-2 | TRBV27 | TGTGCCAGCAGTTTATCGCTCACTTCGATACATGGCTACACCTTC | CASSLSLTSIHGYTF
- | - | TRBJ2-1 | TRBV11-2 | TGTGCCAGCAGCTTAGGCGGAAACTCCTACAATGAGCAGTTCTTC | CASSLGGNSYNEQFF
- | TRBD1 | TRBJ1-6 | TRBV30 | TGTGCCTGGAGTGGGGACAGGGGCAATTCACCCCTCCACTTT | CAWSGDRGNSPLHF
- | - | TRBJ2-3 | TRBV9 | TGTGCCAGCAGCGTAACTGAATTGGGCACGCAGTATTTT | CASSVTELGTQYF
- | - | TRBJ2-2 | TRBV10-3 | TGTGCCATCAGTGCGACGGAGAGCACCGGGGAGCTGTTTTTT | CAISATESTGELFF
- | TRBD1 | TRBJ2-7 | TRBV7-8 | TGTGCCAGCAGCGACAGGGTTGCCTACGAGCAGTACTTC | CASSDRVAYEQYF
few | TRBD1 | TRBJ2-5 | TRBV28 | TGTGCCAGCAGTCCGGGACAGGCTCGAGGGGGGACCCAGTACTTC | CASSPGQARGGTQYF
- | TRBD2 | TRBJ2-1 | TRBV10-3 | TGTGCCATCAAGAGCGGGAGTACCAGCAATGAGCAGTTCTTC | CAIKSGSTSNEQFF
- | TRBD1 | TRBJ1-4 | TRBV5-6 | TGTGCCAGCAGCGTACTCTCGGGACAGGGGGCCTCAACTAATGAAAAACTGTTTTTT | CASSVLSGQGASTNEKLFF
- | TRBD2 | TRBJ2-5 | TRBV4-1 | TGCGCCAGCAGCCAAGAACTAGCGGGCGGATCGTACCAAGAGACCCAGTACTTC | CASSQELAGGSYQETQYF
- | TRBD1 | TRBJ2-7 | TRBV7-2 | TGTGCCAGCAGCTCCCCCCGGGGACAGGGCCTGGGCGAGCAGTACTTC | CASSSPRGQGLGEQYF
- | - | TRBJ1-1 | TRBV6-5 | TGTGCCACTCTCATCAGGGGCCACACTGAAGCTTTCTTT | CATLIRGHTEAFF
- | TRBD1 | TRBJ1-1 | TRBV27 | TGTGCCAGCAGTTTTATCAGGGGGGTGGGGAACACTGAAGCTTTCTTT | CASSFIRGVGNTEAFF
- | TRBD1 | TRBJ1-1 | TRBV9 | TGTGCCAGCAGCGTAGGGGCAGGGGGTTCGGGCAAGCGGATGAACACTGAAGCTTTCTTT | CASSVGAGGSGKRMNTEAFF
- | - | TRBJ2-2 | TRBV5-6 | TGTGCCAGCAGTTGGCTGGGTCGACTAAACACCGGGGAGCTGTTTTTT | CASSWLGRLNTGELFF